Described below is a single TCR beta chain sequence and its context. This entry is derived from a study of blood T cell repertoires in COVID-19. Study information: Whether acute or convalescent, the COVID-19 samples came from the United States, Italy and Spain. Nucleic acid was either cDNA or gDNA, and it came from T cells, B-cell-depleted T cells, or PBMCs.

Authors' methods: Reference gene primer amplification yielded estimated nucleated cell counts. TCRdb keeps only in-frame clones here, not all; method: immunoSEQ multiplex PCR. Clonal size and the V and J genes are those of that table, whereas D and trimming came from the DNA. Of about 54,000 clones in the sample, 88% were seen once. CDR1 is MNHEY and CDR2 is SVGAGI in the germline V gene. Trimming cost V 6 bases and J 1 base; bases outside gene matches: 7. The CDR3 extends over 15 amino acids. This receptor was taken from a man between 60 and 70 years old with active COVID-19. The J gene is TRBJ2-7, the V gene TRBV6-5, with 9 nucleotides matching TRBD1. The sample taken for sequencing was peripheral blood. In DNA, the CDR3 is TGTGCCAGCAGCGTTGAGGGGACAGGGTCCTACGAGCAGTACTTC. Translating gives CASSVEGTGSYEQYF.